Below are 22 T cell receptor beta chains sequenced from a single sample in a study of blood T cells in healthy people across ages. Primers used in a second PCR of roughly 6 to 11 cycles were a sample-barcoded 5' primer and a J-beta primer mix. TCRdb reprocessed the 5' RACE reads via MiXCR and lists one record per CDR3 protein. The table includes 650,000 to 950,000 distinct CDR3 sequences, more than 40% detected once. Sequenced input: blood. The origin of the receptors is a man aged 60 to 69 in good health.

CDR3 in amino acids: CASSRTTGSSYEQYF. The CDR3 DNA sequence: TGTGCCAGCAGCCGGACGACAGGGAGCTCCTACGAGCAGTACTTC. The chain carries TRBV7-3 and TRBJ2-7; 7 bases are a match to TRBD1. The CDR3 sequence is 15 residues long. Germline CDR1 is SGHTA and CDR2 is FQGTGA. V gave up 5 bases and J gave up 0 bases; unmatched junction bases: 7.

A few counts support this clonotype. The chain has TRBV5-5 and TRBJ1-2; D is uncertain. This CDR3 is 15 amino acids long. The V end was cut by 2 bases, the J end by 1 base, with 12 bases between. The germline V gene has CDR1 SGHKS and CDR2 YYEKEE (reference sequence). CDR3 in DNA: TGTGCCAGCAGCTTTTCGAGGGCGGGTAACTATGGCTACACCTTC. It yields the protein CASSFSRAGNYGYTF.

The chain recombines TRBV29-1 with TRBJ1-1, with D unclear. Germline V gene data show CDR1 as SQVTM and CDR2 as ANQGSEA. CDR3 length equals 10 residues. Deletions cut 4 bases from V and 11 bases from J, with 11 bases between. CDR3 sequence (DNA): TGCAGCGTTGGCCCCGAAGATGCTTTCTTT. Its translation is CSVGPEDAFF.

The genes are TRBV5-1 and TRBJ1-6; 7 positions agree with TRBD1. CDR1 SGHRS and CDR2 YFSETQ come from the germline V gene. Trimming cost V 4 bases and J 5 bases; bases outside gene matches: 3. CDR3 length equals 14 residues. DNA of the CDR3: TGCGCCAGCAGCGTCACAGGGGATAATTCACCCCTCCACTTT. It translates to CASSVTGDNSPLHF. The full variable domain, rest sourced from reference TRBV5-1 and TRBJ1-6, is KAGVTQTPRYLIKTRGQQVTLSCSPISGHRSVSWYQQTPGQGLQFLFEYFSETQRNKGNFPGRFSGRQFSNSRSEMNVSTLELGDSALYLCASSVTGDNSPLHFGNGTRLTVT.

In this sample, this clonotype turned up a few times. The gene calls are TRBV12-3 or TRBV12-4 and TRBJ2-1; D gene unclear. The J call may not be correct, given that the DNA end is closer to TRBJ2-7. The CDR3 has 13 amino acids. The DNA for the CDR3 is TGTGCCAGCAGTTTAAGTGGTTACAATGAGCAGTACTTC. It is translated as CASSLSGYNEQYF.

The chain joins TRBV6-5 to TRBJ1-2, with D possibly being TRBD1 (6 bases). This CDR3 has 13 amino acids. The V end was cut by 6 bases, the J end by 5 bases, with 13 bases between. Germline V gives CDR1 MNHEY, CDR2 SVGAGI. The CDR3: CASRRTEIYGYTF. CDR3 nucleotide sequence: TGTGCCAGCAGACGGACAGAGATATATGGCTACACCTTC.

This clonotype was seen only a few times. This sequence joins TRBV7-2 and TRBJ1-5; D perhaps matches TRBD1 (6 bases). Trimming stripped 1 base from V and 5 bases from J, with 15 bases between. CDR1 is SGHTA and CDR2 is FQGNSA in the germline V gene. The CDR3 has 16 residues. This CDR3 reads CASSLVGGYMDQPQHF. The CDR3 nucleotides read TGTGCCAGCAGCTTAGTAGGGGGATACATGGATCAGCCCCAGCATTTT.

This chain uses TRBV5-1 with TRBJ2-3; TRBD2 matches at 8 bases. The V gene's germline CDR1 is SGHRS and CDR2 YFSETQ. This CDR3 is 16 amino acids long. V was pared by 4 bases and J by 4 bases, with 11 bases of the junction left unmatched. The DNA of the CDR3 is TGCGCCAGCAGCCTGAGAGTGACTAGCGACCCAGATACGCAGTATTTT. It yields the protein CASSLRVTSDPDTQYF.

This chain uses TRBV7-2 with TRBJ2-7, with 11 bases identical to TRBD1. Unmatched junction bases numbered 7, after V lost 5 bases and J lost 4 bases. The CDR3 has 15 amino acids. From germline, CDR1 is SGHTA and CDR2 FQGNSA. The CDR3, as DNA: TGTGCCAGCAGCCCCCGGACAGGGGGCCAATACGAGCAGTACTTC. Translating gives CASSPRTGGQYEQYF.

This rearrangement joins TRBV27 to TRBJ2-1; D not certain. V was pared by 4 bases and J by 10 bases, with 20 bases between. The CDR3 totals 15 residues. Germline V gene data show CDR1 as MNHEY and CDR2 as SMNVEV (reference sequence). The CDR3, as DNA: TGTGCCAGCAGTTCCGGCCCCTTTGGGATGAACGAGCAGTTCTTC. This translates into CASSSGPFGMNEQFF.

DNA for the CDR3: TGTGCCAGCAGCTTAGGGACGCTGACCTACGAGCAGTACTTC. Protein: CASSLGTLTYEQYF. The chain combines TRBV11-2 with TRBJ2-7; unclear D gene. Germline V CDR1 and CDR2: SGHAT, FQNNGV. Trimming left V 1 base short and J 2 bases short, with 9 bases between. CDR3 length: 14 amino acids.

A few counts support this clonotype. The chain joins TRBV6-2 or TRBV6-3 to TRBJ2-7; D call uncertain. Trimming pared 6 bases from V and 0 bases from J, leaving 6 bases between. Germline V gives CDR1 MNHEY, CDR2 SVGEGT. The CDR3 covers 12 residues. CDR3 sequence: CASRHSSYEQYF. CDR3 nucleotides: TGTGCCAGCAGGCATAGCTCCTACGAGCAGTACTTC.

The chain joins TRBV7-2 to TRBJ2-7; 9 bases align to TRBD2. The CDR3 is made up of 16 amino acids. J was trimmed by 4 bases and V by 1 base; bases with no gene match: 8. Per the germline V gene, CDR1 is SGHTA and CDR2 is FQGNSA. The CDR3 protein is CASSLVVAAGGYEQYF. DNA of the CDR3: TGTGCCAGCAGCTTAGTGGTGGCAGCGGGGGGATACGAGCAGTACTTC. Full variable domain (remainder filled in from reference TRBV7-2 and TRBJ2-7): GAGVSQSPSNKVTEKGKDVELRCDPISGHTALYWYRQSLGQGLEFLIYFQGNSAPDKSGLPSDRFSAERTGGSVSTLTIQRTQQEDSAVYLCASSLVVAAGGYEQYFGPGTRLTVT.

This chain joins TRBV6-1 and TRBJ2-7; a possible D gene is TRBD1 (6 bases). The CDR3 consists of 14 residues. The germline CDR1 and CDR2 sequences are MNHNS and SASEGT. The V and J ends lost 5 bases and 1 base respectively, with 12 bases between them. In DNA, the CDR3 is TGTGCCAGCAGTACAACAGGGATTTCCTACGAGCAGTACTTC. Translated: CASSTTGISYEQYF.

This chain uses TRBV25-1 with TRBJ1-2; D ambiguous. Trimming removed 0 bases at V and 5 bases at J, with 19 bases between. CDR1 and CDR2 (germline): MGHDK, SYGVNS. This CDR3 comprises 17 residues. This CDR3 reads CASSEYLPGRAGYGYTF. Here the CDR3 DNA reads TGTGCCAGCAGTGAATACCTTCCCGGACGGGCAGGTTATGGCTACACCTTC.

The chain couples TRBV24-1 to TRBJ2-5; 7 bases align to TRBD1. The CDR3 is 15 amino acids. The germline V gene has CDR1 KGHDR and CDR2 SFDVKD. The V segment lost 6 bases and the J segment 2 bases; nucleotides outside the gene matches: 8. This CDR3 is CATSKRDSLQETQYF. The CDR3, as DNA: TGTGCCACCAGTAAACGGGACAGTTTACAAGAGACCCAGTACTTC.

V and J are TRBV24-1 and TRBJ2-3, with no clear D. V lost 4 bases to trimming and J lost 0 bases, with 10 bases between them. Germline V gene sequence: CDR1 KGHDR, CDR2 SFDVKD. The length of the CDR3 is 15 residues. The CDR3 DNA reads TGTGCCACCAGTGACTCGTCCTCTAGCACAGATACGCAGTATTTT. Translating it yields CATSDSSSSTDTQYF.

V is TRBV29-1 and J is TRBJ2-7; 10 positions match TRBD1. CDR1 SQVTM and CDR2 ANQGSEA come from the germline V gene. V gave up 3 bases and J gave up 4 bases; unmatched junction bases: 3. The CDR3 is made up of 13 amino acids. The CDR3 here is CSVEGQGNYEQYF. The CDR3 DNA reads as TGCAGCGTTGAGGGACAGGGGAATTACGAGCAGTACTTC.

This clonotype was seen more than once but under ten times. This chain uses TRBV3-1 with TRBJ2-5; D is perhaps TRBD1 or TRBD2 (5 bases each). This CDR3 has 15 residues. Germline V gene sequence: CDR1 LGHDT, CDR2 YNNKEL (reference sequence). Between the trimmed V and J ends, which lost 3 bases and 4 bases, there was a span of 15 bases. The chain's CDR3 is CASSQNMVGVETQYF. CDR3 nucleotides: TGTGCCAGCAGCCAGAACATGGTGGGGGTAGAGACCCAGTACTTC.

This chain connects TRBV5-1 to TRBJ2-7, with a weak D call TRBD2 (5 bases). The CDR3 spans 15 residues. Trimming removed 4 bases at V and 3 bases at J, with 17 bases between. Germline CDR1 is SGHRS and CDR2 is YFSETQ. The CDR3, as DNA: TGCGCCAGCAGCCTGGAGGCTAGCTTGATCTACGAGCAGTACTTC. Translated: CASSLEASLIYEQYF.

As concerns this clonotype: Since a much larger clone is just one base distant, this may be a read error. This rearrangement joins TRBV30 to TRBJ2-6; D possibly uses TRBD1 or TRBD2 (5 bases each). The germline gives CDR1 GTSNPN, CDR2 SVGIG (reference sequence). The CDR3 sequence is 16 residues long. The germline V and J ends were trimmed by 4 bases and 0 bases, with 13 bases remaining between them. The CDR3 nucleotides are TGTGCCTGGAATGTAACAGGAGGCTCTGGGGCCAACGTCCTGACTTTC. Translation: CAWNVTGGSGANVLTF.

The chain uses TRBV5-1 and TRBJ2-3, with TRBD2 as a possible D gene (5 bases). CDR1 is SGHRS and CDR2 is YFSETQ in the germline V gene. The CDR3 covers 16 residues. V lost 1 base and J lost 1, with 13 bases in between. The DNA of the CDR3 is TGCGCCAGCAGCTTGCGGGGTGGAATTGGCACAGATACGCAGTATTTT. This gives the protein CASSLRGGIGTDTQYF. Together with reference TRBV5-1 and TRBJ2-3, the CDR3 gives the full variable domain: KAGVTQTPRYLIKTRGQQVTLSCSPISGHRSVSWYQQTPGQGLQFLFEYFSETQRNKGNFPGRFSGRQFSNSRSEMNVSTLELGDSALYLCASSLRGGIGTDTQYFGPGTRLTVL.